This T cell receptor (beta chain) appears in the sequencing data of a study of regulatory T cells in long-lasting Graves disease. Study outcomes and limitations: The study found lower TCR diversity in persistent Graves' patients than in newly diagnosed ones. Researchers examined only peripheral blood and not thyroid tissue. When disease was persistent, TRBV28, TRBJ1-2 and TRBJ2-5 were the favored segments.

The CDR3 length is 15 residues. The V gene's germline CDR1 is LNHDA and CDR2 SQIVND (reference sequence). Trimming shortened V by 1 base and J by 3 bases, and 10 bases separated the two germline ends. Indicated time point: persistent/refractory GD, antithyroid drugs over 5 years with positive TRAb. From RNA extracted from PBMCs, the TCR library was made. From each patient, roughly 10 milliliters of peripheral blood was drawn and collected into an EDTA anticoagulant tube. Arm-PCR with iRepertoire HTBI primers amplified the CDR3 regions for these TCR beta libraries. TCRdb fed the multiplex PCR reads into MiXCR, producing one record per CDR3 protein. This table has 500,000 to 800,000 distinct CDR3 sequences, 25% to 30% appearing once. Only a few counts were recorded for this clonotype. Its target is not known.

The chain is built from TRBV19 and TRBJ1-5; D is ambiguous. The clonotype was recovered from a female donor with Graves disease. Sequenced here: peripheral blood mononuclear cells (PBMCs), sampled when the disease was refractory, from a patient treated with antithyroid drugs. The CDR3 DNA reads as TGTGCCAGTAGTATAGTTCCGGGTTACAATCAGCCCCAGCATTTT. Encoded protein: CASSIVPGYNQPQHF.